The clone carrying this T cell receptor beta chain was seen only a few times. Its antigen remains unidentified. The source of the sample is a study of a mutant IDH1 vaccine in newly diagnosed glioma. As for the study in general: Treatment recipients were about 62% male and about 40% female, and their mean age was roughly 44 years. Earlier treatment was radiotherapy, temozolomide, or both, with most getting both.

Noted time point: week 11, during vaccination. All doses held 300 ug of mutant IDH1 20-mer peptide, with topical imiquimod. Each tumor in the donors was a new WHO grade 3 or 4 astrocytoma, IDH1-mutant and ATRX-lost. Using immunoSEQ multiplex PCR, the repertoire was profiled, and TCRdb retains in-frame clones only, with some absent. The sample lists 20,000 to 25,000 clones, around 92% occurring once. The CDR3 runs 14 residues. Germline CDR1 SNHLY, CDR2 FYNNEI. With 6 bases removed from V and 4 bases from J, the gap between germline ends came to 15 bases. The V gene is TRBV2, the J gene TRBJ1-1; D is possibly TRBD1 (5 bases). The sample consisted of PBMCs, taken from a glioma patient whose treatment included an IDH1 peptide vaccine. The source is a woman between 40 and 50 years old with glioma. As DNA, the CDR3 is TGTGCCAGCAGGCTGCGGGGGGGGTTCACTGAAGCTTTCTTT. Its translation is CASRLRGGFTEAFF.